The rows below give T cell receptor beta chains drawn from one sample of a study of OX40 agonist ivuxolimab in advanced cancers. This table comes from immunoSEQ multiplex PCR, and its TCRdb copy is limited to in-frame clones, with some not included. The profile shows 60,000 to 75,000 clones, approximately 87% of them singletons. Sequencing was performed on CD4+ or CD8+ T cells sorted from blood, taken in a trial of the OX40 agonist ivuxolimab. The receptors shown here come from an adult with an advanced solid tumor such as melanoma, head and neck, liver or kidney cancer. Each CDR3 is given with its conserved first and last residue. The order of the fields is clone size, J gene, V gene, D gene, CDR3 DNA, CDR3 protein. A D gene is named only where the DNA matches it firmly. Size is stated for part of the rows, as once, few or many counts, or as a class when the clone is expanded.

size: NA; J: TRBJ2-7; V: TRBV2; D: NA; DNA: TGTGCCAGCAGCGAAGCCTACGAGCAGTACTTC; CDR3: CASSEAYEQYF
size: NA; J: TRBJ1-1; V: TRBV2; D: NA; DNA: TGTGCCAGCAGCGGTTACAGTACGATGAACACTGAAGCTTTCTTT; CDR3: CASSGYSTMNTEAFF
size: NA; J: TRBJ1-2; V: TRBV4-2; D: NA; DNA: TGTGCCAGCAGCCAAGACCGGGGTTTTTCTAACTATGGCTACACCTTC; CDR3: CASSQDRGFSNYGYTF
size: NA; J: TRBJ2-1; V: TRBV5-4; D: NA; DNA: TGTGCCAGCAGCTATCCGGAGGGAAATGAGCAGTTCTTC; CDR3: CASSYPEGNEQFF
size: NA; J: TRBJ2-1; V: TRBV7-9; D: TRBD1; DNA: TGTGCCAGCAGCTTCTGGGGGACAGCCGAGCAGTTCTTC; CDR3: CASSFWGTAEQFF
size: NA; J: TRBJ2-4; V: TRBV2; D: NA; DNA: TGTGCCAGCAGTGCGGGGGTAAAGTACTTC; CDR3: CASSAGVKYF
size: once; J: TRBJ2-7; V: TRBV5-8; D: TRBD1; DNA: TGTGCCAGCAGCTTCGGACAGGGGCCCTACGAGCAGTACTTC; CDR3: CASSFGQGPYEQYF
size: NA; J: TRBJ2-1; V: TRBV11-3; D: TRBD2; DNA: TGTGCCAGCAGCTTAGGGAGGTGGACTAGCGAGAACAATGAGCAGTTCTTC; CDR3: CASSLGRWTSENNEQFF
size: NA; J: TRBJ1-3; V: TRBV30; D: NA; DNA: TGTGCCTGGGGCCGGGACACCTCTGGAAACACCATATATTTT; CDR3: CAWGRDTSGNTIYF
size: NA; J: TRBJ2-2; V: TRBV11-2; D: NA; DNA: TGTGCCAGCAGCCTCTTTAGCGGTACGGTCACCGGGGAGCTGTTTTTT; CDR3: CASSLFSGTVTGELFF
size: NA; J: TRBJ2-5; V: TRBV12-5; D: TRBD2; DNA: TGTGCTAGTGGTTTGGGCCGGGACTATAAAGAGACCCAGTACTTC; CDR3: CASGLGRDYKETQYF
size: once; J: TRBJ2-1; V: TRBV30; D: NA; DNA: TGTGCCTGGAGTGGACTAGTCTACAATGAGCAGTTCTTC; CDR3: CAWSGLVYNEQFF
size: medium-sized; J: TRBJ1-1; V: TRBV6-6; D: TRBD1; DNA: TGTGCCAGCACCACGACAGGGGGCACTGAAGCTTTCTTT; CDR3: CASTTTGGTEAFF
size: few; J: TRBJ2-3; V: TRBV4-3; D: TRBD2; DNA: TGCGCCAGCAGCCCTAGCGGGGGTCACACAGATACGCAGTATTTT; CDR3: CASSPSGGHTDTQYF
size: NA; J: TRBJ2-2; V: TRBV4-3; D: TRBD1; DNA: TGCGCCAGCAGCGGGACAGGGAACACCGGGGAGCTGTTTTTT; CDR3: CASSGTGNTGELFF
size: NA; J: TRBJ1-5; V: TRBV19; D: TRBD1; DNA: TGTGCCAGTAGTCTTCCGGGACAGCTAAGGCCCCAGCATTTT; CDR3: CASSLPGQLRPQHF